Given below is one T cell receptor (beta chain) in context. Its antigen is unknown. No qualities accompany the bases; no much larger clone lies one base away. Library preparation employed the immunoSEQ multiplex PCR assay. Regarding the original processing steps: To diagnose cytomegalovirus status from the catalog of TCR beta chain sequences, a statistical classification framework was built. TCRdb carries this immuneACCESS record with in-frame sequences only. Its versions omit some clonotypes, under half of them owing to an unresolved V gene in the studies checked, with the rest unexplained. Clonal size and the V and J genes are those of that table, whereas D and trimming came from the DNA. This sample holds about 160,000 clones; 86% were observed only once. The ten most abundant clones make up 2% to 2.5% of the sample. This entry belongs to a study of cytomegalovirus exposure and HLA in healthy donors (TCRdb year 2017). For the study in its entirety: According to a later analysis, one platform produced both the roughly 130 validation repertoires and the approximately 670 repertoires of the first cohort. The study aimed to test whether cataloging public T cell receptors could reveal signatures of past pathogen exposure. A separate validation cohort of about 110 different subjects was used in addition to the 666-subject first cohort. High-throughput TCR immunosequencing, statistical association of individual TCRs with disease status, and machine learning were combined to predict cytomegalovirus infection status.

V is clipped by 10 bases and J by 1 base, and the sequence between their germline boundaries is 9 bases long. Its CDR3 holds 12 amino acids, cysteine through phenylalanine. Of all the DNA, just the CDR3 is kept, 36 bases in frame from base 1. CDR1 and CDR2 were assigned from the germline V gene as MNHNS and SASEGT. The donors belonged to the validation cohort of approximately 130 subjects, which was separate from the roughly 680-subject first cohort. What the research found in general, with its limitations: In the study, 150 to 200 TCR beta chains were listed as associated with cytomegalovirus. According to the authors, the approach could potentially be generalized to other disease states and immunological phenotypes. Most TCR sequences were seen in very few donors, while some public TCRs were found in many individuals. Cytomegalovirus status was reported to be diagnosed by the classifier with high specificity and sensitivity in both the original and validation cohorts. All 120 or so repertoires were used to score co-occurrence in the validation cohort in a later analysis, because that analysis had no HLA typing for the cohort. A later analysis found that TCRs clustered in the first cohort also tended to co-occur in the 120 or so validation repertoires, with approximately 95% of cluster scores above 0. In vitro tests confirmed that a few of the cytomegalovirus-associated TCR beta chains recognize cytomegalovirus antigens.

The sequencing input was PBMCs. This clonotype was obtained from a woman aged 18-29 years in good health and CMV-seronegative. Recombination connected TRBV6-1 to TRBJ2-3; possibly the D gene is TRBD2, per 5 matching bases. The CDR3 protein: CAIQAGTDTQYF. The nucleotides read TGTGCCATCCAAGCGGGCACAGATACGCAGTATTTT.